One sample yielded the 17 T cell receptor beta chains listed below, sequenced in a study of T cell responses to AZD1222 COVID-19 vaccine (dated by TCRdb to the early 2020s). The library was built by means of the immunoSEQ multiplex PCR assay. TCRdb holds this immuneACCESS table with in-frame rearrangements only. Some clones are missing; in checked studies, unresolved V genes explain under half, and the rest has no known cause. In all, the sample holds some 110,000 clones, and 88% of those were seen once. Together, the top ten hold 3.5% of the sample. The sample's time point label, decoded: about 28 days (+/-7) after the second vaccine dose. Material: peripheral blood, obtained 28 days after the second AZD1222 dose. Receptor source: an adult who received the AZD1222 COVID-19 vaccine.

The chain couples TRBV4-2 to TRBJ2-7, with 7 bases matching TRBD1. CDR1 is LGHNA and CDR2 is YNFKEQ in the germline V gene. The CDR3 has 17 amino acids. V gave up 1 base and J gave up 0 bases; unmatched junction bases: 9. The CDR3 protein is CASSQATGAAFSYEQYF. The CDR3 nucleotides read TGTGCCAGCAGCCAAGCTACAGGGGCCGCCTTCTCCTACGAGCAGTACTTC.

The CDR3 sequence: CASSLGGQGWSTEAFF. The DNA for the CDR3 is TGTGCCAGCAGCTTAGGAGGGCAGGGTTGGAGTACTGAAGCTTTCTTT. The rearrangement uses TRBV7-6 and TRBJ1-1; D might be TRBD1 (5 bases). V was clipped by 1 base and J by 5 bases, with 17 bases between them. Per germline, CDR1 SGHVS and CDR2 FNYEAQ. This CDR3 spans 16 amino acids. Variable domain in full (rest from reference TRBV7-6 and TRBJ1-1): GAGVSQSPRYKVTKRGQDVALRCDPISGHVSLYWYRQALGQGPEFLTYFNYEAQQDKSGLPNDRFSAERPEGSISTLTIQRTEQRDSAMYRCASSLGGQGWSTEAFFGQGTRLTVV.

The chain recombines TRBV7-8 with TRBJ2-7; D is uncertain. V gave up 5 bases and J gave up 0 bases, with 20 bases separating them. The CDR3 contains 17 residues. The germline CDR1 and CDR2 sequences are SGHVS and FQNEAQ. The DNA for the CDR3 is TGTGCCAGCAGCGGCGTGGGTGTCGCGGCGATCTCCTACGAGCAGTACTTC. Translating gives CASSGVGVAAISYEQYF. Drawing the rest from reference TRBV7-8 and TRBJ2-7, the complete variable domain is GAGVSQSPRYKVAKRGQDVALRCDPISGHVSLFWYQQALGQGPEFLTYFQNEAQLDKSGLPSDRFFAERPEGSVSTLKIQRTQQEDSAVYLCASSGVGVAAISYEQYFGPGTRLTVT.

The rearrangement uses TRBV15 and TRBJ1-4, with TRBD1 as a possible D gene (5 bases). Per germline, CDR1 LNHNV and CDR2 YYDKDF (reference sequence). The CDR3 covers 13 residues. Trimming left V 8 bases short and J 8 bases short, with 15 bases between. The CDR3 sequence: CATGGVNDEKLFF. Here the CDR3 DNA reads TGTGCCACCGGGGGGGTTAATGACGAAAAACTGTTTTTT.

The J gene is TRBJ1-1, the V gene TRBV7-6, with D perhaps matching TRBD1 (6 bases). The CDR3 spans 17 residues. V dropped 5 bases and J dropped 5 bases, with 24 bases sitting between them. Germline values: CDR1 SGHVS, CDR2 FNYEAQ. CDR3 amino acids: CASSLLGGATMRTEAFF. CDR3 coding DNA: TGTGCCAGCAGCCTCCTAGGGGGGGCAACGATGCGAACTGAAGCTTTCTTT.

The chain uses TRBV7-9 and TRBJ1-2, with D perhaps TRBD1 (6 bases). Trimming left V 1 base short and J 8 bases short, with 14 bases between. The CDR3 spans 14 residues. In germline, CDR1 is SEHNR, CDR2 FQNEAQ (reference sequence). The CDR3 nucleotides read TGTGCCAGCAGCTTAGATCGCAGGGGAGGCGGCTACACCTTC. It specifies CASSLDRRGGGYTF.

This chain connects TRBV7-2 to TRBJ1-4; D is undetermined. V lost 1 base to trimming and J lost 11 bases, with 11 bases between them. The germline CDR1 and CDR2 sequences are SGHTA and FQGNSA. CDR3 length equals 13 residues. The CDR3 DNA follows: TGTGCCAGCAGCTTAGTGACGGGCGGGAAACTGTTTTTT. Translated, it gives CASSLVTGGKLFF.

The chain is built from TRBV19 and TRBJ1-4; TRBD1 is a possible D gene (5 bases). The CDR3 is 14 residues long. The V end was cut by 8 bases, the J end by 7 bases, with 17 bases between. CDR1 is LNHDA and CDR2 is SQIVND in the germline V gene (reference sequence). CDR3 sequence reads: CASYDQGGSEKLFF. The CDR3 bases are TGTGCCAGTTACGACCAGGGAGGGAGTGAAAAACTGTTTTTT.

The chain couples TRBV6-2 or TRBV6-3 to TRBJ1-2; 10 bases align to TRBD1. Looked up from germline, CDR1 is MNHEY and CDR2 is SVGEGT. The CDR3 spans 17 residues. V gave up 2 bases and J gave up 5 bases; unmatched junction bases: 11. CDR3 amino acids: CASSYPGDRGGPYGYTF. The DNA of the CDR3 is TGTGCCAGCAGTTACCCCGGGGACAGGGGAGGGCCTTATGGCTACACCTTC.

The V gene is TRBV10-3, the J gene TRBJ2-5, with 7 bases aligning to TRBD2. Germline lookup yields CDR1 ENHRY and CDR2 SYGVKD. The junction had 3 bases not matched to a gene; V was cut back by 4 bases and J by 1 base. There are 14 residues in the CDR3. The CDR3 reads CAISVAGAQETQYF. CDR3 nucleotide sequence: TGTGCCATCAGTGTGGCGGGAGCCCAAGAGACCCAGTACTTC.

This clone was seen only a few times. This chain links TRBV4-2 with TRBJ1-2, with TRBD1 matching 7 bases. Trimming cost V 3 bases and J 8 bases; bases outside gene matches: 9. Germline loops: CDR1 LGHNA, CDR2 YNFKEQ. The CDR3 has 14 amino acids. CDR3 bases: TGTGCCAGCAGCCAGTCGACAGGGACGAACGGCTACACCTTC. This codes for CASSQSTGTNGYTF.

The chain is built from TRBV11-3 and TRBJ2-2, with D perhaps TRBD2 (7 bases). This CDR3 spans 16 amino acids. The ends were cut back, 5 bases at V and 4 bases at J, with 17 bases in the middle. From germline, CDR1 is SGHNT and CDR2 YENEEA. CDR3 nucleotide sequence: TGTGCCAGCAGCCCTGGTGGGGGGGCTGGCACCGGGGAGCTGTTTTTT. Translation gives CASSPGGGAGTGELFF. Full variable domain (remainder filled in from reference TRBV11-3 and TRBJ2-2): EAGVVQSPRYKIIEKKQPVAFWCNPISGHNTLYWYLQNLGQGPELLIRYENEEAVDDSQLPKDRFSAERLKGVDSTLKIQPAELGDSAVYLCASSPGGGAGTGELFFGEGSRLTVL.

The V call is TRBV30, the J call TRBJ2-2; D perhaps matches TRBD2 (6 bases). The CDR3 spans 15 residues. Trimming shortened V by 5 bases and J by 4 bases, and 17 bases separated the two germline ends. CDR1 GTSNPN and CDR2 SVGIG come from the germline V gene (reference sequence). CDR3 nucleotides: TGTGCCTGGGGTCCCGGAGGGTGGGGCACCGGGGAGCTGTTTTTT. Its translation is CAWGPGGWGTGELFF.

This clone was observed a single time. J is TRBJ2-7 and V is TRBV12-3 or TRBV12-4; D may match TRBD1 or TRBD2 (5 bases each). This CDR3 region has 12 residues. Trimming took 4 bases from V and 9 from J, leaving 13 bases between them. The CDR3 is CASSSGTLRQYF. In nucleotides, the CDR3 is TGTGCCAGCAGTTCAGGGACCTTGCGGCAGTACTTC.

The V and J genes are TRBV7-3 and TRBJ2-7, with 15 bases aligning to TRBD2. CDR1 SGHTA and CDR2 FQGTGA come from the germline V gene. The V and J ends lost 5 bases and 7 bases, in that order; junction bases with no gene match: 3. The CDR3 is made up of 14 amino acids. The CDR3 DNA follows: TGTGCCAGCAGCACGGGACTAGCGGGAGGAGAGCAGTACTTC. Protein sequence: CASSTGLAGGEQYF.

The chain is built from TRBV19 and TRBJ1-2, with 7 bases aligning to TRBD1. The germline gives CDR1 LNHDA, CDR2 SQIVND (reference sequence). Trimming cost V 4 bases and J 8 bases; bases outside gene matches: 7. The CDR3 contains 13 residues. The CDR3 is CASSTDRLWGYTF. The CDR3 coding sequence is TGTGCCAGTAGTACGGACAGGCTGTGGGGCTACACCTTC.

Remarks on this clone: At one end, the junction sequence differs from germline, possibly due to a read error. The chain combines TRBV12-3 or TRBV12-4 with TRBJ2-7; TRBD2 aligns across 11 bases. This CDR3 spans 12 amino acids. The CDR3 spells CASSLAGGEQYF. The CDR3 nucleotides read TGTGCCAGCAGTCTAGCGGGAGGCGAGCAGTACTTC.